This T cell receptor beta chain was recorded in a study of regulatory T cells in long-lasting Graves disease. Investigators prepared the TCR beta libraries by applying iRepertoire HTBI primers and Arm-PCR of CDR3 regions. TCRdb redid the calling of the multiplex PCR reads with MiXCR, one entry per CDR3 protein. In the table there are a few hundred thousand distinct CDR3 sequences, 12% to 15% of which are singletons. This clonotype was seen many times. Its cognate antigen is unknown. Study-wide results and caveats: Public clonotype sharing was higher in persistent than newly diagnosed patients.

Time point meaning: newly diagnosed GD, antithyroid drugs for less than 3 months. RNA from PBMCs was the source of the TCR library. These data were likewise used in another study, on T cells in Graves' hyperthyroidism and ophthalmopathy.

The clonotype originates from a woman aged 45-59 years with Graves disease. The specimen comprised peripheral blood mononuclear cells (PBMCs), sampled at new diagnosis, from a patient treated with antithyroid drugs.

The CDR3 sequence is CASSLRSINEQFF. In nucleotides, the CDR3 is TGTGCCAGCAGCTTAAGGTCGATCAATGAGCAGTTCTTC. The J gene is TRBJ2-1, the V gene TRBV7-9; D gene uncertain. CDR3 length: 13 amino acids. Trimming took 2 bases from V and 6 from J, leaving 8 bases between them. The germline gives CDR1 SEHNR, CDR2 FQNEAQ (reference sequence).